The rows below give T cell receptor beta chains drawn from one sample of a study of blood T cell repertoires in COVID-19. Clones were read by immunoSEQ multiplex PCR, and TCRdb kept only the in-frame ones, dropping some. The profile shows about 140,000 clones, almost 90% of them singletons. The source material was peripheral blood. The receptors were gathered from a woman in her sixties with acute or convalescent COVID-19. Both conserved end residues are part of each CDR3. A D gene is named only where the DNA matches it firmly. A clone size is listed for some rows: how often the clone was seen (once, few, many), or a class if it is expanded.

v_call: TRBV28
d_call: NA
j_call: TRBJ1-2
clone_size: NA
cdr3_length: 12
cdr3_nt: TGTGCCAGCAGTTCGAGGACTTATGGCTACACCTTC
cdr3_aa: CASSSRTYGYTF

v_call: TRBV30
d_call: NA
j_call: TRBJ2-5
clone_size: NA
cdr3_length: 11
cdr3_nt: TGTGCCTGGGGACATCGCGAGACCCAGTACTTC
cdr3_aa: CAWGHRETQYF

v_call: TRBV7-2
d_call: TRBD1
j_call: TRBJ1-4
clone_size: NA
cdr3_length: 14
cdr3_nt: TGTGCCAGCAGCAGGACAGGGGGCGAAGAAAAACTGTTTTTT
cdr3_aa: CASSRTGGEEKLFF

v_call: TRBV28
d_call: TRBD1
j_call: TRBJ1-1
clone_size: NA
cdr3_length: 15
cdr3_nt: TGTGCCAGCAACCCAGGGGGCGCGGGTGTTCCTGAAGCTTTCTTT
cdr3_aa: CASNPGGAGVPEAFF

v_call: TRBV18
d_call: NA
j_call: TRBJ2-5
clone_size: NA
cdr3_length: 15
cdr3_nt: TGTGCTAGCTCACCAGCCCGAACTTCCGAGTCGACCCAGTACTTC
cdr3_aa: CASSPARTSESTQYF

v_call: TRBV9
d_call: TRBD1
j_call: TRBJ2-3
clone_size: NA
cdr3_length: 16
cdr3_nt: TGTGCCAGCAGCCCCCGGACAGGGCTAAATTCAGATACGCAGTATTTT
cdr3_aa: CASSPRTGLNSDTQYF

v_call: TRBV29-1
d_call: NA
j_call: TRBJ2-7
clone_size: NA
cdr3_length: 15
cdr3_nt: TGCAGCGTTGAAGAGTTGGAGGGGAGCTCCTACGAGCAGTACTTC
cdr3_aa: CSVEELEGSSYEQYF

v_call: TRBV11-2
d_call: NA
j_call: TRBJ2-7
clone_size: NA
cdr3_length: 14
cdr3_nt: TGTGCCAGCAGCTTAGAGAGGCAGCTCTACGAGCAGTACTTC
cdr3_aa: CASSLERQLYEQYF

v_call: TRBV7-3
d_call: NA
j_call: TRBJ1-2
clone_size: once
cdr3_length: 13
cdr3_nt: TGTGCCAGCAGCTTGGAGCAAGACGGTGCTATCACCTTC
cdr3_aa: CASSLEQDGAITF

v_call: TRBV14
d_call: NA
j_call: TRBJ1-3
clone_size: NA
cdr3_length: 15
cdr3_nt: TGTGCCAGCAGCCAATTCAGGGCAGCCGGAAACACCATATATTTT
cdr3_aa: CASSQFRAAGNTIYF

v_call: TRBV5-6
d_call: TRBD1
j_call: TRBJ1-1
clone_size: NA
cdr3_length: 15
cdr3_nt: TGTGCCAGCAGCCGTACCGGACAGGGCCACACTGAAGCTTTCTTT
cdr3_aa: CASSRTGQGHTEAFF

v_call: TRBV7-9
d_call: NA
j_call: TRBJ2-2
clone_size: NA
cdr3_length: 18
cdr3_nt: TGTGCCAGCAGCTTAGCGAGTTCCGCGGGGCGTCCCACCGGGGAGCTGTTTTTT
cdr3_aa: CASSLASSAGRPTGELFF

v_call: TRBV28
d_call: NA
j_call: TRBJ1-3
clone_size: few
cdr3_length: 15
cdr3_nt: TGTGCCAGCACCCCACCGGGTGACTCTGGAAACACCATATATTTT
cdr3_aa: CASTPPGDSGNTIYF

v_call: TRBV7-7
d_call: NA
j_call: TRBJ2-5
clone_size: NA
cdr3_length: 15
cdr3_nt: TGTGCTAGCAGCTTAGGGGGACAAACCAAAGAGACCCAGTACTTC
cdr3_aa: CASSLGGQTKETQYF

v_call: TRBV30
d_call: NA
j_call: TRBJ1-1
clone_size: NA
cdr3_length: 12
cdr3_nt: TGTGCCTGCTTTCGGGGGAACACTGAAGCTTTCTTT
cdr3_aa: CACFRGNTEAFF

v_call: TRBV29-1
d_call: TRBD1
j_call: TRBJ2-7
clone_size: once
cdr3_length: 13
cdr3_nt: TGCAGCGTTGATGGACAGGGGAGCCACGAGCAGTACTTC
cdr3_aa: CSVDGQGSHEQYF

v_call: TRBV15
d_call: TRBD1
j_call: TRBJ1-3
clone_size: NA
cdr3_length: 15
cdr3_nt: TGTGCCACCAGCAGAGGGGCCAGGGGGGAGGACACCATATATTTT
cdr3_aa: CATSRGARGEDTIYF

v_call: TRBV5-1
d_call: NA
j_call: TRBJ1-5
clone_size: NA
cdr3_length: 13
cdr3_nt: TGCGCCAGCAGCTTGGCCCTCAATCAGCCCCAGCATTTT
cdr3_aa: CASSLALNQPQHF

v_call: TRBV6-1
d_call: NA
j_call: TRBJ2-4
clone_size: NA
cdr3_length: 20
cdr3_nt: TGTGCCAGCAGTGAAGCGCGGGCAGGGATGGGAGGACTAGCCAAAAACATTCAGTACTTC
cdr3_aa: CASSEARAGMGGLAKNIQYF

v_call: TRBV2
d_call: NA
j_call: TRBJ1-3
clone_size: NA
cdr3_length: 15
cdr3_nt: TGTGCCAGCCGCGGGTTCCCCGGCGTAGTTCCAACCATATATTTT
cdr3_aa: CASRGFPGVVPTIYF

v_call: TRBV2
d_call: TRBD2
j_call: TRBJ2-2
clone_size: NA
cdr3_length: 17
cdr3_nt: TGTGCCAGCAGTGGGACTAGCGGGGGGGCTAGTACCGGGGAGCTGTTTTTT
cdr3_aa: CASSGTSGGASTGELFF

v_call: TRBV4-1
d_call: TRBD1
j_call: TRBJ2-2
clone_size: NA
cdr3_length: 15
cdr3_nt: TGCGCCAGCAGCCTCCGGACAGGGAACACCGGGGAGCTGTTTTTT
cdr3_aa: CASSLRTGNTGELFF

v_call: TRBV28
d_call: TRBD1
j_call: TRBJ2-7
clone_size: NA
cdr3_length: 15
cdr3_nt: TGTGCCAGCAGTACGAGGGACAGGTCCTCCTACGAGCAGTACTTC
cdr3_aa: CASSTRDRSSYEQYF

v_call: TRBV7-3
d_call: NA
j_call: TRBJ2-2
clone_size: NA
cdr3_length: 13
cdr3_nt: TGTGCCAGCAGCTCTCTCCCCACCGGGGAGCTGTTTTTT
cdr3_aa: CASSSLPTGELFF

v_call: TRBV30
d_call: NA
j_call: TRBJ1-2
clone_size: NA
cdr3_length: 13
cdr3_nt: TGTGCCTGGACAGGGTTAAGTAACTATGGCTACACCTTC
cdr3_aa: CAWTGLSNYGYTF

v_call: TRBV4-3
d_call: TRBD1
j_call: TRBJ2-7
clone_size: once
cdr3_length: 17
cdr3_nt: TGCGCCAGCAGCCACTATCCAACACAGGGGTCGGCCTACGAGCAGTACTTC
cdr3_aa: CASSHYPTQGSAYEQYF

v_call: TRBV6-5
d_call: TRBD1
j_call: TRBJ1-1
clone_size: NA
cdr3_length: 16
cdr3_nt: TGTGCCAGCAGTTACTCAGAACAGGGGGACGACACTGAAGCTTTCTTT
cdr3_aa: CASSYSEQGDDTEAFF

v_call: TRBV6-9
d_call: TRBD1
j_call: TRBJ2-7
clone_size: NA
cdr3_length: 14
cdr3_nt: TGTGCCAGCAGTTTCGGACAGGGGTCCCACGAGCAGTACTTC
cdr3_aa: CASSFGQGSHEQYF

v_call: TRBV28
d_call: NA
j_call: TRBJ1-1
clone_size: once
cdr3_length: 15
cdr3_nt: TGTGCCAGCAGCCGTCGGGGGGCTGGGGGCACTGAAGCTTTCTTT
cdr3_aa: CASSRRGAGGTEAFF

v_call: TRBV7-6
d_call: TRBD2
j_call: TRBJ2-3
clone_size: NA
cdr3_length: 14
cdr3_nt: TGTGCCAGCAGCCTGGGGACTAGGGGAGATACGCAGTATTTT
cdr3_aa: CASSLGTRGDTQYF

v_call: TRBV6-1
d_call: NA
j_call: TRBJ2-1
clone_size: NA
cdr3_length: 13
cdr3_nt: TGTGCCAGCAGAGAAGTATCCTACAATGAGCAGTTCTTC
cdr3_aa: CASREVSYNEQFF

v_call: TRBV5-8
d_call: TRBD1
j_call: TRBJ2-6
clone_size: NA
cdr3_length: 16
cdr3_nt: TGTGCCAGCAGCTTAGCAGACAGGGGTGGGGCCAACGTCCTGACTTTC
cdr3_aa: CASSLADRGGANVLTF

v_call: TRBV5-8
d_call: NA
j_call: TRBJ2-7
clone_size: NA
cdr3_length: 15
cdr3_nt: TGTGCCAGCAGCTTTTCAGGGGTAGGTTCCTACGAGCAGTACTTC
cdr3_aa: CASSFSGVGSYEQYF

v_call: TRBV11-2
d_call: NA
j_call: TRBJ2-1
clone_size: NA
cdr3_length: 14
cdr3_nt: TGTGCCAGCAGCTTAGATGCTGCGGGCAATGAGCAGTTCTTC
cdr3_aa: CASSLDAAGNEQFF

v_call: TRBV7-6
d_call: NA
j_call: TRBJ2-1
clone_size: NA
cdr3_length: 14
cdr3_nt: TGTGCCAGCAGCAGCAACAGGGGAGGCAATGAGCAGTTCTTC
cdr3_aa: CASSSNRGGNEQFF

v_call: TRBV27
d_call: NA
j_call: TRBJ2-5
clone_size: NA
cdr3_length: 13
cdr3_nt: TGTGCCAGCAGTTTATCGTATCAAGAGACCCAGTACTTC
cdr3_aa: CASSLSYQETQYF

v_call: TRBV6-5
d_call: TRBD1
j_call: TRBJ1-1
clone_size: NA
cdr3_length: 13
cdr3_nt: TGTGCCAGCGAGGGACAGGGCGACACTGAAGCTTTCTTT
cdr3_aa: CASEGQGDTEAFF

v_call: TRBV27
d_call: TRBD1
j_call: TRBJ1-1
clone_size: NA
cdr3_length: 12
cdr3_nt: TGTGCCGTACGACAGGGGGCAGGAGTAGCTTTCTTT
cdr3_aa: CAVRQGAGVAFF

v_call: TRBV12-3/TRBV12-4
d_call: NA
j_call: TRBJ2-3
clone_size: NA
cdr3_length: 12
cdr3_nt: TGTGCCAGCGGAATCAGGGCAGATACGCAGTATTTT
cdr3_aa: CASGIRADTQYF

v_call: TRBV2
d_call: TRBD1
j_call: TRBJ1-1
clone_size: NA
cdr3_length: 14
cdr3_nt: TGTGCCAGCAGTCGGACAGGGGGCTTCACTGAAGCTTTCTTT
cdr3_aa: CASSRTGGFTEAFF

v_call: TRBV5-1
d_call: TRBD1
j_call: TRBJ2-1
clone_size: NA
cdr3_length: 15
cdr3_nt: TGCGCCAGCAGCTCCTGGACAGGTTCGCAGGTTGAGCAGTTCTTC
cdr3_aa: CASSSWTGSQVEQFF

v_call: TRBV6-5
d_call: NA
j_call: TRBJ2-7
clone_size: NA
cdr3_length: 15
cdr3_nt: TGTGCCAGCAGTTACTCCCCGGGACAAATCTACGAGCAGTACTTC
cdr3_aa: CASSYSPGQIYEQYF

v_call: TRBV11-3
d_call: NA
j_call: TRBJ2-3
clone_size: NA
cdr3_length: 13
cdr3_nt: TGTGCCAGCAGCTCTCTGACTGATTATGCGCAGTATTTT
cdr3_aa: CASSSLTDYAQYF

v_call: TRBV11-1
d_call: NA
j_call: TRBJ1-5
clone_size: NA
cdr3_length: 13
cdr3_nt: TGTGCCAGCAGCTCCTCGAGCAATCAGCCCCAGCATTTT
cdr3_aa: CASSSSSNQPQHF

v_call: TRBV28
d_call: NA
j_call: TRBJ1-2
clone_size: NA
cdr3_length: 14
cdr3_nt: TGTGCCAGCAGCCTACCCGGGGATCATTACGGCTACACCTTC
cdr3_aa: CASSLPGDHYGYTF

v_call: TRBV15
d_call: TRBD1
j_call: TRBJ1-5
clone_size: NA
cdr3_length: 18
cdr3_nt: TGTGCCACCAGCAGAGGGGGGACAGGGGCCTATAGCAATCAGCCCCAGCATTTT
cdr3_aa: CATSRGGTGAYSNQPQHF